What follows are 15 T cell receptor beta chains derived from one specimen sequenced in a study of T cell responses to AZD1222 COVID-19 vaccine. Here immunoSEQ multiplex PCR was the method, and the copy in TCRdb shows in-frame clones only, minus some. The data contain some 170,000 clones, 70% to 90% of them singletons. The sequencing here drew on peripheral blood, taken 28 days after the second dose of the MenACWY control vaccine. The origin of the receptors is an adult who received the MenACWY meningococcal vaccine as a control.

The chain couples TRBV6-5 to TRBJ2-5; D possibly corresponds to TRBD1 (5 bases). Germline CDR1 MNHEY, CDR2 SVGAGI. The CDR3 is made up of 16 amino acids. V lost 2 bases and J lost 2, with 15 bases in between. This CDR3 is CASSYAGVAGQETQYF. The DNA for the CDR3 is TGTGCCAGCAGTTACGCTGGGGTAGCAGGGCAAGAGACCCAGTACTTC.

This chain joins TRBV19 and TRBJ1-4, with D hard to call. This CDR3 has 14 residues. Germline V gene sequence: CDR1 LNHDA, CDR2 SQIVND (reference sequence). Trimming pared 4 bases from V and 6 bases from J, leaving 12 bases between. Here the CDR3 reads CASSRQFLDEKLFF. The CDR3 region has the DNA TGTGCCAGTAGTAGGCAGTTTCTTGATGAAAAACTGTTTTTT. The whole variable domain, filled in from reference TRBV19 and TRBJ1-4, reads DGGITQSPKYLFRKEGQNVTLSCEQNLNHDAMYWYRQDPGQGLRLIYYSQIVNDFQKGDIAEGYSVSREKKESFPLTVTSAQKNPTAFYLCASSRQFLDEKLFFGSGTQLSVL.

The chain is built from TRBV9 and TRBJ2-5, with unresolved D. Germline V gene sequence: CDR1 SGDLS, CDR2 YYNGEE. Trimming cost V 4 bases and J 0 bases, with 13 bases left between them. This CDR3 has 15 residues. The CDR3 region is CASSLSPRNQETQYF. CDR3 sequence (DNA): TGTGCCAGCAGCTTAAGCCCCAGGAACCAAGAGACCCAGTACTTC.

This rearrangement joins TRBV4-1 to TRBJ2-5; D is uncertain. The CDR3 runs to 14 residues. The ends were cut back, 0 bases at V and 5 bases at J, with 10 bases in the middle. Germline V gene lookup returns CDR1 MGHRA and CDR2 YSYEKL. CDR3 in DNA: TGCGCCAGCAGCCAAGATCTCGGGTTGGAGACCCAGTACTTC. Its translation: CASSQDLGLETQYF.

The chain recombines TRBV10-3 with TRBJ2-1; 9 bases are a match to TRBD2. Germline CDR1 ENHRY, CDR2 SYGVKD. The CDR3 consists of 14 residues. The J segment lost 1 base and the V segment lost 7 bases, leaving 2 bases of the junction unmatched. CDR3 sequence: CAIKAGGSYNEQFF. CDR3 in DNA: TGTGCCATCAAAGCGGGAGGTTCCTACAATGAGCAGTTCTTC.

The genes are TRBV6-5 and TRBJ1-1; D unclear. There are 14 residues in the CDR3. V was clipped by 6 bases and J by 1 base, with 12 bases between them. Germline V lookup: CDR1 MNHEY, CDR2 SVGAGI. The CDR3 DNA sequence: TGTGCCAGCAGCAATAGGCCGGGGAACACTGAAGCTTTCTTT. Translating it yields CASSNRPGNTEAFF.

The gene calls are TRBV7-9 and TRBJ2-7; TRBD1 might be the D (6 bases). The germline CDR1 and CDR2 sequences are SEHNR and FQNEAQ (reference sequence). The CDR3 has 14 amino acids. V lost 3 bases to trimming and J lost 4 bases, with 13 bases between them. The CDR3 nucleotides are TGTGCCAGCAGCTTCTTTGGACAGTCGTACGAGCAGTACTTC. Translated: CASSFFGQSYEQYF.

The genes are TRBV10-1 and TRBJ2-5, with 9 bases lining up with TRBD2. V was pared by 0 bases and J by 5 bases, with 4 bases of the junction left unmatched. CDR1 is WNHNN, CDR2 SYGVQD, per germline (reference sequence). The CDR3 is made up of 15 amino acids. The CDR3 DNA is TGCGCCAGCAGTGAGTCGGTAGCGGGAGCGGAGACCCAGTACTTC. It is translated as CASSESVAGAETQYF.

This chain joins TRBV6-2 or TRBV6-3 and TRBJ1-2; no clear D gene. Trimming stripped 4 bases from V and 7 bases from J, with 13 bases between. Germline assignment: CDR1 MNHEY and CDR2 SVGEGT. The CDR3 spans 13 residues. The CDR3 DNA reads TGTGCCAGCAGTTTTTCTCCCCATGGTGGCTACACCTTC. This codes for CASSFSPHGGYTF.

V is TRBV11-2 and J is TRBJ1-3; TRBD1 aligns across 9 bases. CDR1 and CDR2 from the germline V gene are SGHAT and FQNNGV. J was trimmed by 0 bases and V by 0 bases; bases with no gene match: 12. This CDR3 contains 20 residues. The CDR3 coding sequence is TGTGCCAGCAGCTTAGACCCCACAGGGGGCGAATTAAGCTCTGGAAACACCATATATTTT. It yields the protein CASSLDPTGGELSSGNTIYF.

The gene calls are TRBV6-4 and TRBJ2-1; TRBD2 matches at 7 bases. CDR3 length: 15 amino acids. Looked up from germline, CDR1 is MRHNA and CDR2 is SNTAGT. The V and J ends lost 5 bases and 4 bases, in that order; junction bases with no gene match: 8. CDR3 in amino acids: CASSRGLGNYNEQFF. CDR3 nucleotides: TGTGCCAGCAGTCGCGGACTAGGCAATTACAATGAGCAGTTCTTC.

The CDR3: CASSLGPAYEQYF. CDR3 DNA sequence: TGTGCCAGCAGTTTAGGACCGGCGTACGAGCAGTACTTC. The rearrangement joins TRBV12-3 or TRBV12-4 to TRBJ2-7; D is undetermined. Deletions cut 1 base from V and 4 bases from J, with 8 bases between. CDR3 length equals 13 residues.

V gene TRBV5-1 combines with J gene TRBJ2-7; 9 bases align to TRBD1. The germline V gene encodes CDR1 SGHRS and CDR2 YFSETQ. This CDR3 is built from 15 residues. After removal of 3 bases from V and 3 bases from J, the junction contained 7 bases not matched to a gene. This chain's CDR3 is CASSSDGTGFYEQYF. The DNA for the CDR3 is TGCGCCAGCAGCTCGGACGGGACAGGGTTCTACGAGCAGTACTTC. Complete variable domain (other parts from reference TRBV5-1 and TRBJ2-7): KAGVTQTPRYLIKTRGQQVTLSCSPISGHRSVSWYQQTPGQGLQFLFEYFSETQRNKGNFPGRFSGRQFSNSRSEMNVSTLELGDSALYLCASSSDGTGFYEQYFGPGTRLTVT.

The chain uses TRBV7-2 and TRBJ1-1; D is unresolved. Trimming left V 4 bases short and J 3 bases short, with 12 bases between. This CDR3 is 14 amino acids long. The germline gives CDR1 SGHTA, CDR2 FQGNSA. The CDR3 spells CASSSLDGYTEAFF. DNA of the CDR3: TGTGCCAGCAGCTCCCTAGACGGATACACTGAAGCTTTCTTT.

V usage is TRBV27 and J usage is TRBJ1-1, with a possible D match to TRBD1 (5 bases). This CDR3 is built from 14 residues. The ends were cut back, 3 bases at V and 1 base at J, with 9 bases in the middle. Germline V gene sequence: CDR1 MNHEY, CDR2 SMNVEV (reference sequence). The CDR3 region is CASSLAGWNTEAFF. CDR3 nucleotide sequence: TGTGCCAGCAGTTTGGCAGGGTGGAACACTGAAGCTTTCTTT.